This T cell receptor beta chain was sequenced during a study of graft-versus-host responses after intestinal transplantation. Across the study: Multivisceral, liver-intestinal, or isolated intestinal transplants were performed in recipients. All recipients got anti-thymocyte globulin induction, then tacrolimus and steroids for 3 to 4 years.

Clones were read by immunoSEQ multiplex PCR, and TCRdb kept only the in-frame ones, dropping some. In the table there are tens of thousands of clones, less than 85% of which are singletons. Study-wide points: GvH clonotypes were identified within recipient marrow, with a subset emerging first in ileum or blood. An association linked early post-transplant HvG declines with peak circulating GvH clone levels.

A remark on this clone: Antigen specificity is unknown.

This CDR3 contains 18 residues. V lost 1 base, J lost 0 bases, and 8 bases stayed unmatched. The germline V gene has CDR1 LNHNV and CDR2 YYDKDF (reference sequence). This specimen was unstimulated CD4+ T cells sorted from spleen or lymph node cells, taken before transplant. V and J are TRBV15 and TRBJ2-1, with 8 nucleotides matching TRBD2. The TCR sequence derives from a human donor who was the organ donor for an intestinal transplant. CDR3 bases: TGTGCCACCAGCAGAGCGGGCGGGAGGATAGGCTCCTACAATGAGCAGTTCTTC. Protein product: CATSRAGGRIGSYNEQFF.